The 24 T cell receptor beta chains in this list originate from one sample, sequenced in a study of cytomegalovirus exposure and HLA in healthy donors. PCR amplification relied on 60 Vbeta primers (plus 13 Jbeta primers). TCRdb's copy holds only in-frame clones and misses some; the assay was immunoSEQ multiplex PCR. In the table there are under 200,000 clones, approximately 82% of which are singletons. Sequencing input: PBMCs. These receptors were collected from a male donor in good health and CMV-seropositive.

The V call is TRBV27, the J call TRBJ2-2, with TRBD1 matching 8 bases. J lost 7 bases, V lost 6 bases, and 7 bases had no gene match. Germline V gives CDR1 MNHEY, CDR2 SMNVEV (reference sequence). The CDR3 totals 14 residues. The chain's CDR3 is CASRRTGNIGELFF. The CDR3 DNA sequence: TGTGCCAGCAGGCGGACAGGGAATATCGGGGAGCTGTTTTTT.

This rearrangement joins TRBV6-1 to TRBJ2-2, with D maybe TRBD2 (6 bases). The CDR3 consists of 15 residues. The germline gives CDR1 MNHNS, CDR2 SASEGT. The ends were cut back, 1 base at V and 4 bases at J, with 10 bases in the middle. The DNA of the CDR3 is TGTGCCAGCAGTGAAGGGCTAGCGTTCACCGGGGAGCTGTTTTTT. Its translation: CASSEGLAFTGELFF.

The chain combines TRBV28 with TRBJ2-1; D unclear. V shed 11 bases and J shed 4 bases, with 9 bases lying between them. This CDR3 region has 11 residues. Per germline, CDR1 MDHEN and CDR2 SYDVKM. CDR3 region: CASTLYNEQFF. The CDR3 DNA sequence: TGTGCCTCTACGCTGTACAATGAGCAGTTCTTC. Full variable domain (remainder filled in from reference TRBV28 and TRBJ2-1): DVKVTQSSRYLVKRTGEKVFLECVQDMDHENMFWYRQDPGLGLRLIYFSYDVKMKEKGDIPEGYSVSREKKERFSLILESASTNQTSMYLCASTLYNEQFFGPGTRLTVL.

This clone has more than one count but fewer than ten. This rearrangement joins TRBV19 to TRBJ2-7, with 13 bases fitting TRBD2. Germline V gene lookup returns CDR1 LNHDA and CDR2 SQIVND (reference sequence). CDR3 length equals 13 residues. The V gene end was trimmed by 9 bases and the J gene end by 7 bases; junction bases not matched to a gene: 6. CDR3 region: CASTGLAGEEQYF. CDR3 nucleotide sequence: TGTGCCAGCACCGGACTAGCGGGAGAAGAGCAGTACTTC.

This chain's CDR3 is CASSLVRDQPQHF. In nucleotides, the CDR3 is TGTGCCAGCAGCTTAGTGAGGGATCAGCCCCAGCATTTT. The rearrangement joins TRBV7-2 to TRBJ1-5; no clear D. V was clipped by 1 base and J by 5 bases, with 6 bases between them. This CDR3 has 13 residues. Germline CDR1 SGHTA, CDR2 FQGNSA.

The chain uses TRBV18 and TRBJ2-7; 8 bases match TRBD1. The germline CDR1 and CDR2 sequences are KGHSH and LQKENI. The CDR3 has 14 residues. V trimming: 8 bases; J trimming: 2 bases; junction bases outside the gene matches: 8. As DNA, the CDR3 is TGTGCCAGCGGTCAGGGGGCCCAGACCTACGAGCAGTACTTC. Protein: CASGQGAQTYEQYF. Looking up the rest from reference TRBV18 and TRBJ2-7 gives the full variable domain: NAGVMQNPRHLVRRRGQEARLRCSPMKGHSHVYWYRQLPEEGLKFMVYLQKENIIDESGMPKERFSAEFPKEGPSILRIQQVVRGDSAAYFCASGQGAQTYEQYFGPGTRLTVT.

This sequence joins TRBV28 and TRBJ1-4, with 8 positions matching TRBD1. The CDR3 loop spans 15 amino acids. CDR1 is MDHEN and CDR2 is SYDVKM in the germline V gene. The trim removed 4 bases at V and 2 bases at J, leaving 3 bases unmatched. Written as DNA, the CDR3 is TGTGCCAGCAGTTCGAACAGGGGGACTAATGAAAAACTGTTTTTT. Its translation is CASSSNRGTNEKLFF.

The rearrangement links TRBV7-6 to TRBJ2-5; 8 bases fit TRBD2. Germline loops: CDR1 SGHVS, CDR2 FNYEAQ. CDR3 length equals 17 residues. V lost 0 bases, J lost 7 bases, and 13 bases stayed unmatched. CDR3 coding DNA: TGTGCCAGCAGCTTAGCGCCACCTGGCGGGGGGCCGCGGACCCAGTACTTC. Translation gives CASSLAPPGGGPRTQYF. The whole variable domain, remainder taken from reference TRBV7-6 and TRBJ2-5, is GAGVSQSPRYKVTKRGQDVALRCDPISGHVSLYWYRQALGQGPEFLTYFNYEAQQDKSGLPNDRFSAERPEGSISTLTIQRTEQRDSAMYRCASSLAPPGGGPRTQYFGPGTRLLVL.

This clone has just a few counts. J is TRBJ1-2 and V is TRBV29-1, with 9 bases fitting TRBD1. V gave up 0 bases and J gave up 8 bases; unmatched junction bases: 4. Germline CDR1 and CDR2: SQVTM and ANQGSEA. This CDR3 comprises 13 residues. CDR3 sequence: CSVEEWDRDGYTF. The DNA of the CDR3 is TGCAGCGTTGAAGAGTGGGACAGGGACGGCTACACCTTC.

In DNA, the CDR3 is TGCGCCAGCAGTGAGTCGGGGACAGAACTAGCCAAAAACATTCAGTACTTC. Translation gives CASSESGTELAKNIQYF. V and J are TRBV10-2 and TRBJ2-4; TRBD1 agrees at 7 bases. Germline values: CDR1 WSHSY, CDR2 SAAADI. The junction had 5 bases not matched to a gene; V was cut back by 0 bases and J by 0 bases. The CDR3 consists of 17 residues.

The chain recombines TRBV11-3 with TRBJ2-2; D not certain. Germline-derived CDR1 and CDR2 are SGHNT and YENEEA. V lost 1 base, J lost 4 bases, and 4 bases lay in between. The CDR3 has 13 amino acids. The CDR3 DNA sequence: TGTGCCAGCAGCTTAGGGCCCACCGGGGAGCTGTTTTTT. Translating it yields CASSLGPTGELFF.

Details on this clone: A read error may account for a junction end that differs from germline. The DNA of the CDR3 is TGTTCCAGCAGCGCCCCCGGGACAGGCCTCTACGAGCAGTACTTC. Protein product: CSSSAPGTGLYEQYF. The rearrangement uses TRBV7-9 and TRBJ2-7, with 8 bases aligning to TRBD1. Germline CDR1 reads SEHNR; CDR2 reads FQNEAQ (reference sequence). CDR3 size: 15 residues.

The chain is built from TRBV25-1 and TRBJ2-7; D might be TRBD2 (8 bases). V was clipped by 5 bases and J by 3 bases, with 14 bases between them. Germline values: CDR1 MGHDK, CDR2 SYGVNS. The CDR3 is 14 amino acids. CDR3 residues: CASSRGGQSYEQYF. The DNA of the CDR3 is TGTGCCAGCAGTCGGGGGGGACAGAGCTACGAGCAGTACTTC.

The chain carries TRBV13 and TRBJ2-7; D is perhaps TRBD2 (5 bases). Germline CDR1 is PRHDT and CDR2 is FYEKMQ (reference sequence). The CDR3 spans 14 residues. Trimming removed 4 bases from V and 5 bases from J, with 15 bases in between. As DNA, the CDR3 is TGTGCCAGCAGCTCGGAAACTAGGAGGAACGAGCAGTACTTC. Encoded protein: CASSSETRRNEQYF.

This clone was observed a handful of times. The gene calls are TRBV5-6 and TRBJ1-4; 9 bases map to TRBD1. The CDR3 runs 14 residues. Germline V gives CDR1 SGHDT, CDR2 YYEEEE. Trimming cost V 4 bases and J 10 bases; bases outside gene matches: 8. The DNA for the CDR3 is TGTGCCAGCAGCACACAGGGGGCGACAGGAAAACTGTTTTTT. This gives the protein CASSTQGATGKLFF. Full variable domain (rest looked up from reference TRBV5-6 and TRBJ1-4): DAGVTQSPTHLIKTRGQQVTLRCSPKSGHDTVSWYQQALGQGPQFIFQYYEEEERQRGNFPDRFSGHQFPNYSSELNVNALLLGDSALYLCASSTQGATGKLFFGSGTQLSVL.

The rearrangement links TRBV28 to TRBJ2-2; D is undetermined. Trimming left V 2 bases short and J 6 bases short, with 4 bases between. This CDR3 region has 12 residues. CDR1 and CDR2 from the germline V gene are MDHEN and SYDVKM. The CDR3 is CASSLLAGELFF. In DNA, the CDR3 is TGTGCCAGCAGTTTACTTGCCGGGGAGCTGTTTTTT.

The chain employs TRBV27 and TRBJ1-1; no firm D call. The CDR3 has 14 amino acids. Trimming shortened V by 6 bases and J by 4 bases, and 15 bases separated the two germline ends. The V gene's germline CDR1 is MNHEY and CDR2 SMNVEV (reference sequence). In nucleotides, the CDR3 is TGTGCCAGCAGCAAATGGGTGGAGAGCACTGAAGCTTTCTTT. Its protein is CASSKWVESTEAFF.

The chain combines TRBV2 with TRBJ2-5; D is ambiguous. The germline V gene encodes CDR1 SNHLY and CDR2 FYNNEI. The length of the CDR3 is 13 residues. V lost 2 bases to trimming and J lost 5 bases, with 9 bases between them. CDR3 sequence (DNA): TGTGCCAGCAGTGAAAACCCCCGGGAGACCCAGTACTTC. Residues: CASSENPRETQYF.

The J gene is TRBJ2-2, the V gene TRBV5-1, with 8 positions matching TRBD1. The trim removed 3 bases at V and 4 bases at J, leaving 5 bases unmatched. The CDR3 is 15 residues long. Germline loops: CDR1 SGHRS, CDR2 YFSETQ. CDR3 amino acids: CASSSRTGLTGELFF. The DNA of the CDR3 is TGCGCCAGCAGCTCGCGGACAGGGCTCACCGGGGAGCTGTTTTTT.

The chain employs TRBV2 and TRBJ2-7, with 14 bases matching TRBD2. With V trimmed by 7 bases and J by 5 bases, 7 bases remained unmatched. The CDR3 length is 15 residues. Looked up from germline, CDR1 is SNHLY and CDR2 is FYNNEI. CDR3 sequence (DNA): TGTGCCAGCATGAAGGGACTAGCGGGAGCCCACGAGCAGTACTTC. Translation: CASMKGLAGAHEQYF.

The V and J genes are TRBV9 and TRBJ1-1, with a possible D match to TRBD1 (5 bases). Germline V lookup: CDR1 SGDLS, CDR2 YYNGEE. The V end lost 0 bases, the J end lost 1 base, and 10 bases lay between the germline ends. This CDR3 is built from 15 residues. The CDR3 nucleotides are TGTGCCAGCAGCGTAGTCCCAGGGAAGAACACTGAAGCTTTCTTT. This codes for CASSVVPGKNTEAFF.

The chain employs TRBV28 and TRBJ2-3; tentative D call: TRBD2 (6 bases). This CDR3 region has 12 residues. The germline V gene encodes CDR1 MDHEN and CDR2 SYDVKM. Trimming stripped 10 bases from V and 3 bases from J, with 11 bases between. Here the CDR3 DNA reads TGTGCCATCACGGGAGCGACAGATACGCAGTATTTT. Protein product: CAITGATDTQYF.

The gene calls are TRBV6-6 and TRBJ2-7; 7 bases are a match to TRBD1. Germline CDR1 reads MNHNY; CDR2 reads SVGAGI (reference sequence). Germline trimming cut 0 bases from V and 7 bases from J; bases unmatched to any gene: 6. The CDR3 is 14 residues long. The CDR3: CASSYSRGQSEQYF. DNA of the CDR3: TGTGCCAGCAGTTACTCTAGGGGGCAGAGTGAGCAGTACTTC.

This sequence joins TRBV11-2 and TRBJ1-1; D gene uncertain. CDR1 and CDR2 (germline): SGHAT, FQNNGV. The V end lost 5 bases, the J end lost 1 base, and 11 bases lay between the germline ends. This CDR3 has 14 residues. CDR3 region: CASSLFNPNTEAFF. CDR3 sequence (DNA): TGTGCCAGCAGCCTATTTAATCCGAACACTGAAGCTTTCTTT.